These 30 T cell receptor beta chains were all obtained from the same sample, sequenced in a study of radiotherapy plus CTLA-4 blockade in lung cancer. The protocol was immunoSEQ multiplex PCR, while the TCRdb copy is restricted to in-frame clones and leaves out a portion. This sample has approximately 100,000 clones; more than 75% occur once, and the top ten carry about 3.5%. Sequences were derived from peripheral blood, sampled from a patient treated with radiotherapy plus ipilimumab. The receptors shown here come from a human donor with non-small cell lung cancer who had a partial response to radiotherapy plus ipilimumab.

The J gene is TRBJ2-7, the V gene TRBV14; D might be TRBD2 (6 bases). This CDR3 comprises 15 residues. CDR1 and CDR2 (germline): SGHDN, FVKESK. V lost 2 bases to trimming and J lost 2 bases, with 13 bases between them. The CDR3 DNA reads TGTGCCAGCAGCCAATTCCCAGGGAGGACCTACGAGCAGTACTTC. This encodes CASSQFPGRTYEQYF.

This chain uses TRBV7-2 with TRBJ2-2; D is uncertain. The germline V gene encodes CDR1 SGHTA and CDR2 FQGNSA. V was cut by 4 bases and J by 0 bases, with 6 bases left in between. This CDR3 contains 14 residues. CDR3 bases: TGTGCCAGCAGCTCTTACTCGAACACCGGGGAGCTGTTTTTT. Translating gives CASSSYSNTGELFF.

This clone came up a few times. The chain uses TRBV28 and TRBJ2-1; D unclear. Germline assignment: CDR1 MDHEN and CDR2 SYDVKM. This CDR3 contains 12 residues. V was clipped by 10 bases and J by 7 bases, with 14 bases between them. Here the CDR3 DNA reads TGTGCCATCAGAGAGAGAGGTAATGAGCAGTTCTTC. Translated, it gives CAIRERGNEQFF.

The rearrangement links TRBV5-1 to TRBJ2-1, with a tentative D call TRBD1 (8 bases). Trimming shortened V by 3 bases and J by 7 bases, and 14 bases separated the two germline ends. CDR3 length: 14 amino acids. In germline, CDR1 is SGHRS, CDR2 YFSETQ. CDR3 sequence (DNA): TGCGCCAGCAGCTCCTTACAGGGGGGGAATGAGCAGTTCTTC. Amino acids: CASSSLQGGNEQFF.

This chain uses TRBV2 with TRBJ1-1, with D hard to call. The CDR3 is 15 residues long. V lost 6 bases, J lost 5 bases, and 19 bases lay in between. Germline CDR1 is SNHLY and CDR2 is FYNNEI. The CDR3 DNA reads TGTGCCAGCAGGGGCCGGGGAGGGATTGCAACTGAAGCTTTCTTT. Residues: CASRGRGGIATEAFF.

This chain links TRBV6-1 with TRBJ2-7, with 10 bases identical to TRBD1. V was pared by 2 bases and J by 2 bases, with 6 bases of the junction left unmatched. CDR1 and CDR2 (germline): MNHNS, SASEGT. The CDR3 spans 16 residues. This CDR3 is CASSERTGGIPYEQYF. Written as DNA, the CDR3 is TGTGCCAGCAGTGAAAGGACAGGGGGGATTCCCTACGAGCAGTACTTC.

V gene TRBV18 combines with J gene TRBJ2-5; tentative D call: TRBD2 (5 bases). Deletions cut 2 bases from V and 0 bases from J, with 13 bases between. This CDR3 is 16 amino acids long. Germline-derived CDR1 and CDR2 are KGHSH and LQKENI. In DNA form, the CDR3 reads TGTGCCAGCTCACCAACAGCGGACTGGTACCAAGAGACCCAGTACTTC. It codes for CASSPTADWYQETQYF.

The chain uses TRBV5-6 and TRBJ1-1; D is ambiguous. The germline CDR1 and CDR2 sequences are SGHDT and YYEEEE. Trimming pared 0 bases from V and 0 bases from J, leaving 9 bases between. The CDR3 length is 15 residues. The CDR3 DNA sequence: TGTGCCAGCAGCTTGGGGCAGAACATGAACACTGAAGCTTTCTTT. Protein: CASSLGQNMNTEAFF.

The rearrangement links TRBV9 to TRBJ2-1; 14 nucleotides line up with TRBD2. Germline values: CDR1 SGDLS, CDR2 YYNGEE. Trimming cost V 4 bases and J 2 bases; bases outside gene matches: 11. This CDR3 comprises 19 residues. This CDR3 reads CASSMPTGTSGGAYNEQFF. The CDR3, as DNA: TGTGCCAGCAGCATGCCCACCGGGACTAGCGGGGGAGCCTACAATGAGCAGTTCTTC.

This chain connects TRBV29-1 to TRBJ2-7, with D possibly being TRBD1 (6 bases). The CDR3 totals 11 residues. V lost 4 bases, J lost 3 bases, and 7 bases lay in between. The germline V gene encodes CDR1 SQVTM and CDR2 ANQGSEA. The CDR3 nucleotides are TGCAGCGTTGGCAGGGGCTACGAGCAGTACTTC. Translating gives CSVGRGYEQYF.

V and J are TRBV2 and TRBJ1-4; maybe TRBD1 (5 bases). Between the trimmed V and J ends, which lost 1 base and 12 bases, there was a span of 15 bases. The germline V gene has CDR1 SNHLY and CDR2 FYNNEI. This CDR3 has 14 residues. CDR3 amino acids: CASSEEAGRGELFF. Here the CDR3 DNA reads TGTGCCAGCAGTGAAGAGGCCGGGCGGGGGGAACTGTTTTTT.

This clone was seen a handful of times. The CDR3 here is CASSSTGGTNEKLFF. The CDR3 DNA reads as TGTGCCAGCAGCTCGACAGGGGGCACTAATGAAAAACTGTTTTTT. The rearrangement uses TRBV7-2 and TRBJ1-4, with 10 bases aligning to TRBD1. This CDR3 has 15 amino acids. The junction had 1 base not matched to a gene; V was cut back by 4 bases and J by 2 bases. The germline V gene encodes CDR1 SGHTA and CDR2 FQGNSA.

The CDR3 sequence: CASSSGYSGNTIYF. The CDR3 coding sequence is TGTGCCAGTAGTTCAGGGTACTCTGGAAACACCATATATTTT. The V and J genes are TRBV19 and TRBJ1-3, with TRBD1 as a possible D gene (5 bases). V lost 5 bases and J lost 0, with 8 bases in between. The germline V gene has CDR1 LNHDA and CDR2 SQIVND (reference sequence). The CDR3 spans 14 residues.

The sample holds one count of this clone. The CDR3 region is CASSTGGHQPQHF. In DNA form, the CDR3 reads TGTGCCAGTAGTACCGGGGGACATCAGCCCCAGCATTTT. The chain is built from TRBV19 and TRBJ1-5; weak D call: TRBD1 (5 bases). The CDR3 spans 13 residues. V was shortened by 4 bases and J by 5 bases, with 9 bases between the two germline ends. Germline CDR1 is LNHDA and CDR2 is SQIVND (reference sequence).

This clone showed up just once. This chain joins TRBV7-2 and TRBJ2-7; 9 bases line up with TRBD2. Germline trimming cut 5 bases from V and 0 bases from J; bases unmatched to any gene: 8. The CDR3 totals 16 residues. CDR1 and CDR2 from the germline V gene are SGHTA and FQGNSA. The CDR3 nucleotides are TGTGCCAGCAGCGTTGGGGGCGGGAGGGCCTCCTACGAGCAGTACTTC. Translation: CASSVGGGRASYEQYF.

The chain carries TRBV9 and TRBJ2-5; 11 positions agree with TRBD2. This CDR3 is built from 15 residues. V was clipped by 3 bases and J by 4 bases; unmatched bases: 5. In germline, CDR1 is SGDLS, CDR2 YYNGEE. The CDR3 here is CASSGGTSGGETQYF. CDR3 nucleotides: TGTGCCAGCAGCGGAGGGACTAGCGGTGGAGAGACCCAGTACTTC.

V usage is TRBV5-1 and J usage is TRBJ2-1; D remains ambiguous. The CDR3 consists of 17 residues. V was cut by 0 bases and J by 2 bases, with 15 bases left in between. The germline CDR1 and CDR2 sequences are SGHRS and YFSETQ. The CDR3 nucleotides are TGCGCCAGCAGCTTGGGGGCCGGTATTCCCCCCTACAATGAGCAGTTCTTC. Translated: CASSLGAGIPPYNEQFF.

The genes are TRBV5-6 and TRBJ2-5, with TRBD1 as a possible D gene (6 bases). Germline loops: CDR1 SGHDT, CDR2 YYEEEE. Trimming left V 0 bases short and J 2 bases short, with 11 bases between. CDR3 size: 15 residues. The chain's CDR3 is CASSLEGTTQETQYF. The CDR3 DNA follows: TGTGCCAGCAGCTTGGAGGGGACAACACAAGAGACCCAGTACTTC.

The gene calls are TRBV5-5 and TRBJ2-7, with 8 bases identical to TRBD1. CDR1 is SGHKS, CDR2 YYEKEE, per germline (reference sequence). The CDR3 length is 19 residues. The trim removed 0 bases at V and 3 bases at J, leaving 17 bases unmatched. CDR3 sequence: CASSLGLRTGSRSVYEQYF. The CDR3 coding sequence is TGTGCCAGCAGCTTGGGTTTGCGGACAGGGAGTCGCTCGGTCTACGAGCAGTACTTC.

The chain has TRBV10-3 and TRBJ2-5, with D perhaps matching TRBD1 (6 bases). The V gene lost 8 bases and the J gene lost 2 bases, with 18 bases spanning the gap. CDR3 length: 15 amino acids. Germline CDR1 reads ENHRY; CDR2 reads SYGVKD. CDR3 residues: CAILDRDTNQETQYF. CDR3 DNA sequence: TGTGCCATCCTAGACCGGGACACCAATCAAGAGACCCAGTACTTC.

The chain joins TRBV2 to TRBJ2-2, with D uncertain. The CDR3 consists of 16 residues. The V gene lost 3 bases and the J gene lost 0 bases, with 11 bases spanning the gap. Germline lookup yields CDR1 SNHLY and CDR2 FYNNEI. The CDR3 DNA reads TGTGCCAGCAGTGATAGTTGGTCGGCGAACACCGGGGAGCTGTTTTTT. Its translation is CASSDSWSANTGELFF. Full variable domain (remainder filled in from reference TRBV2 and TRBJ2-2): EPEVTQTPSHQVTQMGQEVILRCVPISNHLYFYWYRQILGQKVEFLVSFYNNEISEKSEIFDDQFSVERPDGSNFTLKIRSTKLEDSAMYFCASSDSWSANTGELFFGEGSRLTVL.

The CDR3 loop reads CASSRTGISNQPQHF. The CDR3 region has the DNA TGTGCCAGCAGTCGCACAGGGATCAGCAATCAGCCCCAGCATTTT. The J gene is TRBJ1-5, the V gene TRBV9; a weak D match, TRBD1 (6 bases). From germline, CDR1 is SGDLS and CDR2 YYNGEE. The V end was cut by 5 bases, the J end by 1 base, with 13 bases between. This CDR3 comprises 15 residues.

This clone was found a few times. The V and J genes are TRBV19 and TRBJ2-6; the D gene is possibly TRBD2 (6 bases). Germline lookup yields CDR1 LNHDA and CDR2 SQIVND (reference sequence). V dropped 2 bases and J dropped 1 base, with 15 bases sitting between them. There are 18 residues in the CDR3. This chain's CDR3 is CASSITGSAGSGANVLTF. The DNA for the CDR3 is TGTGCCAGTAGTATAACAGGATCCGCGGGGTCTGGGGCCAACGTCCTGACTTTC. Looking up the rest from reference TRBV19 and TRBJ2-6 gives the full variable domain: DGGITQSPKYLFRKEGQNVTLSCEQNLNHDAMYWYRQDPGQGLRLIYYSQIVNDFQKGDIAEGYSVSREKKESFPLTVTSAQKNPTAFYLCASSITGSAGSGANVLTFGAGSRLTVL.

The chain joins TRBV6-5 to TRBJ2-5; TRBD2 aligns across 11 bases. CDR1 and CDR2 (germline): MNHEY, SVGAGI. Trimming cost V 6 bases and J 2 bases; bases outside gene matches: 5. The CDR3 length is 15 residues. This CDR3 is CASRLAGAVQETQYF. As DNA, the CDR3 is TGTGCCAGCAGACTAGCGGGAGCGGTACAAGAGACCCAGTACTTC.

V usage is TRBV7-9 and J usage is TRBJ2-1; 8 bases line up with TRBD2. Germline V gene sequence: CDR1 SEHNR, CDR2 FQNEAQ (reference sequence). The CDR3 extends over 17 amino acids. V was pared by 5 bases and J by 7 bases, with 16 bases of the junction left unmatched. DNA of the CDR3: TGTGCCAGCAGCCTAACCCCGACTAGCGCCCGGGGGAATGAGCAGTTCTTC. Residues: CASSLTPTSARGNEQFF.

As DNA, the CDR3 is TGTGCCAGCAGGCGCGAAGGACAGTCCAATCAGCCCCAGCATTTT. It is translated as CASRREGQSNQPQHF. This chain joins TRBV27 and TRBJ1-5; the D gene is possibly TRBD1 (6 bases). The CDR3 has 15 residues. The germline V gene has CDR1 MNHEY and CDR2 SMNVEV (reference sequence). The V gene lost 6 bases and the J gene lost 3 bases, with 15 bases spanning the gap.

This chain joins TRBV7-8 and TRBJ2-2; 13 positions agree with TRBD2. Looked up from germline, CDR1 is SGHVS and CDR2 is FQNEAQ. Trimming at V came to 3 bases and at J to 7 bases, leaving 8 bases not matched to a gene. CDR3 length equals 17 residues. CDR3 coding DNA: TGTGCCAGCAGCTTGAGTGGACTAGCGGGAGAGGTCGGGGAGCTGTTTTTT. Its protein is CASSLSGLAGEVGELFF.

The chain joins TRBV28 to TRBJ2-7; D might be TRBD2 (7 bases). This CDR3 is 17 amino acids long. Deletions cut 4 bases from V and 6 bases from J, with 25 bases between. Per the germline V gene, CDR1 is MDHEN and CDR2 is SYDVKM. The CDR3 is CASSSPGLRGGEVEQYF. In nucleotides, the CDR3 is TGTGCCAGCAGTTCTCCTGGGCTAAGGGGGGGAGAGGTCGAGCAGTACTTC. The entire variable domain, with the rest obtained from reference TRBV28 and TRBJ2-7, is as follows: DVKVTQSSRYLVKRTGEKVFLECVQDMDHENMFWYRQDPGLGLRLIYFSYDVKMKEKGDIPEGYSVSREKKERFSLILESASTNQTSMYLCASSSPGLRGGEVEQYFGPGTRLTVT.

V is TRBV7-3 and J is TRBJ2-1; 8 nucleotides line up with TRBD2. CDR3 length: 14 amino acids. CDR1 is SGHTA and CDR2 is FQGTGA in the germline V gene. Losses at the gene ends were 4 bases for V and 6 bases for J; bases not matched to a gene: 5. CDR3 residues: CASSSSGCFNEQFF. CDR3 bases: TGTGCCAGCAGCTCTAGCGGGTGTTTCAATGAGCAGTTCTTC.

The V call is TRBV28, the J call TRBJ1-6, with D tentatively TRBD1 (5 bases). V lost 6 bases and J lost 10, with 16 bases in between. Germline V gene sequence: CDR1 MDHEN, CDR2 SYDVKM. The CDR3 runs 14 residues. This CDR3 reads CASRGGQGGSPLHF. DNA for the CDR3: TGTGCCAGCAGAGGAGGGCAGGGAGGCTCACCCCTCCACTTT. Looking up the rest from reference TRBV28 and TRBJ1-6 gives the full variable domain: DVKVTQSSRYLVKRTGEKVFLECVQDMDHENMFWYRQDPGLGLRLIYFSYDVKMKEKGDIPEGYSVSREKKERFSLILESASTNQTSMYLCASRGGQGGSPLHFGNGTRLTVT.